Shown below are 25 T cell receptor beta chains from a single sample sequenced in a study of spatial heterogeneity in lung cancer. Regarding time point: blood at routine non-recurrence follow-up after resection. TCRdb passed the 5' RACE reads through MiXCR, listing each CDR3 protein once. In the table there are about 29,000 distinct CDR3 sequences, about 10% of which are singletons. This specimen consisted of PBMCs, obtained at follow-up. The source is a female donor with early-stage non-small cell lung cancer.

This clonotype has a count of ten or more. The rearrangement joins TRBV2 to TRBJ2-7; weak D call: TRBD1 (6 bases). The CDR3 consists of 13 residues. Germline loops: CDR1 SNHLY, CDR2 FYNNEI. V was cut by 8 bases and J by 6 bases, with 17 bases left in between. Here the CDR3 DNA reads TGTGCCAGCGGACTTACAGGGTCCGGCGAGCAGTACTTC. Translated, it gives CASGLTGSGEQYF.

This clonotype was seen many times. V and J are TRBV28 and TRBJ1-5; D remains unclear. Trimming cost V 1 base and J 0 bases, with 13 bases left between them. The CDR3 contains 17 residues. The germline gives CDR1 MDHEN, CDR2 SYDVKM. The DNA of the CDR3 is TGTGCCAGCAGTTTATTGGGCAGGATAAATAGCAATCAGCCCCAGCATTTT. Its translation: CASSLLGRINSNQPQHF.

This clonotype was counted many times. The CDR3 coding sequence is TGTGCCAGCAGTTACTTGGGGCCGAACACCGGGGAGCTGTTTTTT. It specifies CASSYLGPNTGELFF. The chain recombines TRBV27 with TRBJ2-2; a weak D match, TRBD1 (5 bases). The germline CDR1 and CDR2 sequences are MNHEY and SMNVEV (reference sequence). There are 15 residues in the CDR3. The V gene lost 4 bases and the J gene lost 0 bases, with 9 bases spanning the gap.

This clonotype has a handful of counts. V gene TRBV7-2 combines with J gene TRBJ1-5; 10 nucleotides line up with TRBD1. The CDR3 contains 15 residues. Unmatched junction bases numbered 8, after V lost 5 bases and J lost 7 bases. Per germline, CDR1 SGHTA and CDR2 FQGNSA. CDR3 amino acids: CASSPRQGAGQPQHF. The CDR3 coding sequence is TGTGCCAGCAGCCCACGACAGGGGGCCGGGCAGCCCCAGCATTTT.

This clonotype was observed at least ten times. The CDR3 region has the DNA TGTGCCAGCAGCTTGGACAGGGGCACTGAAGCTTTCTTT. Translation gives CASSLDRGTEAFF. The rearrangement joins TRBV5-5 to TRBJ1-1, with 7 bases fitting TRBD1. The J segment lost 4 bases and the V segment lost 0 bases, leaving 0 bases of the junction unmatched. The CDR3 is 13 residues long. Germline V gene data show CDR1 as SGHKS and CDR2 as YYEKEE (reference sequence).

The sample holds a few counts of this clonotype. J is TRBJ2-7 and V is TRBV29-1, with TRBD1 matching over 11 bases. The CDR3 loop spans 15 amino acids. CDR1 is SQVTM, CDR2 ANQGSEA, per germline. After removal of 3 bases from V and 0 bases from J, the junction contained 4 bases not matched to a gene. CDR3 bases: TGCAGCGTTGAGGGGGGACAGGGGGTCTCCTACGAGCAGTACTTC. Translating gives CSVEGGQGVSYEQYF.

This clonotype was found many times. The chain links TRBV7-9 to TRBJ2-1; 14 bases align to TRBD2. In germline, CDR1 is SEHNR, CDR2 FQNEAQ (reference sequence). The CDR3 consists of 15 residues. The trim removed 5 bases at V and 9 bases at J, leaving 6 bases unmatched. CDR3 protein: CASSRGTSGGVEQFF. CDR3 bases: TGTGCCAGCAGCCGCGGGACTAGCGGGGGAGTTGAGCAGTTCTTC.

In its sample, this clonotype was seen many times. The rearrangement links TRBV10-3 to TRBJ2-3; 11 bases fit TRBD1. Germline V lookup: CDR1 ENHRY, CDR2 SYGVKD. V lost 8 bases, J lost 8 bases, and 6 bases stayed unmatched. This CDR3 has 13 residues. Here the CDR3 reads CAIGPGTGGTQYF. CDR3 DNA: TGTGCCATCGGGCCGGGGACAGGGGGTACGCAGTATTTT.

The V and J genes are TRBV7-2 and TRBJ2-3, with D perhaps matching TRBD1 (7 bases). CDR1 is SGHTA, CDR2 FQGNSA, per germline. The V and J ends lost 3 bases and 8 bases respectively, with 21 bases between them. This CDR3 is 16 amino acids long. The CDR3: CASSFGRGVSGGTQYF. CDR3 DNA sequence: TGTGCCAGCAGCTTTGGCAGGGGGGTCTCCGGTGGTACGCAGTATTTT.

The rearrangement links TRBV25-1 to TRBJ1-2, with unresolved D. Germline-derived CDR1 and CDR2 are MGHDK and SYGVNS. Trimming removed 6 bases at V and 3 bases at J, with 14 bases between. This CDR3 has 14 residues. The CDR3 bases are TGTGCCAGCAGCCCCGAGGGTAGTTACTATGGCTACACCTTC. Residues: CASSPEGSYYGYTF.

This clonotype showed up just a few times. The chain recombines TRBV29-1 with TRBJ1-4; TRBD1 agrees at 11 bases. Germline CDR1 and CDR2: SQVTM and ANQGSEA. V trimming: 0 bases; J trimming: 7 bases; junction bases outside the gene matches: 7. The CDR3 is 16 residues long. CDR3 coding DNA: TGCAGCGTTGAAGATTGGGACAGGGGGGTTGGTGAAAAACTGTTTTTT. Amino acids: CSVEDWDRGVGEKLFF.

CDR3 amino acids: CASSEPTGYQETQYF. The CDR3 coding sequence is TGTGCCAGCAGTGAACCGACAGGCTACCAAGAGACCCAGTACTTC. The rearrangement uses TRBV6-1 and TRBJ2-5; D may be TRBD1 (6 bases). Germline CDR1 MNHNS, CDR2 SASEGT. The CDR3 is made up of 15 amino acids. The ends were cut back, 2 bases at V and 0 bases at J, with 10 bases in the middle.

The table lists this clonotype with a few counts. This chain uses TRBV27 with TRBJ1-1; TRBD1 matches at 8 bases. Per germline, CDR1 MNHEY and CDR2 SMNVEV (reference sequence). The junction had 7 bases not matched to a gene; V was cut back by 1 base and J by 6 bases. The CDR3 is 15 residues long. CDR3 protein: CASSLLSGGIAEAFF. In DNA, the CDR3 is TGTGCCAGCAGTTTATTGTCAGGGGGCATCGCTGAAGCTTTCTTT.

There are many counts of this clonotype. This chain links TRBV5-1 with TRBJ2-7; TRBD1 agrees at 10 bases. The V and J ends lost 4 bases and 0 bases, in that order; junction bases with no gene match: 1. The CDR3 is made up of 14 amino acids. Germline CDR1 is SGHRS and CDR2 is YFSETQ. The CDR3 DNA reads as TGCGCCAGCAGCAGGGACAGGGGCTCCTACGAGCAGTACTTC. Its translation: CASSRDRGSYEQYF.

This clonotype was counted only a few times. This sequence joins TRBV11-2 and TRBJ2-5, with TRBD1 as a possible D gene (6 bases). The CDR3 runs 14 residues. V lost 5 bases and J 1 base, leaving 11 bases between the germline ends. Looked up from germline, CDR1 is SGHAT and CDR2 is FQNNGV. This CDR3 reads CASSRGQLQETQYF. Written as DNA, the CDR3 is TGTGCCAGCAGCCGAGGACAGCTCCAAGAGACCCAGTACTTC.

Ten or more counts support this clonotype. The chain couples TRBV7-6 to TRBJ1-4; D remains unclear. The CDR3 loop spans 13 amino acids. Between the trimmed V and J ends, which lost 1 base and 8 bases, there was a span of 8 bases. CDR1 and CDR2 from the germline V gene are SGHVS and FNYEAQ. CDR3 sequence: CASSLDGTEKLFF. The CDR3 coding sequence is TGTGCCAGCAGCTTAGATGGAACCGAAAAACTGTTTTTT. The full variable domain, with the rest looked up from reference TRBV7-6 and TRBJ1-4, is GAGVSQSPRYKVTKRGQDVALRCDPISGHVSLYWYRQALGQGPEFLTYFNYEAQQDKSGLPNDRFSAERPEGSISTLTIQRTEQRDSAMYRCASSLDGTEKLFFGSGTQLSVL.

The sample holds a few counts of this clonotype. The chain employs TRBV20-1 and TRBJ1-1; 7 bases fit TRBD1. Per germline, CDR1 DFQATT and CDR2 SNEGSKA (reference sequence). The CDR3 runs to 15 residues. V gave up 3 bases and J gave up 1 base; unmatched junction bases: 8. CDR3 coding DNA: TGCAGTGCTAGTAGGCCCCAGGGGGGGAACACTGAAGCTTTCTTT. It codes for CSASRPQGGNTEAFF.

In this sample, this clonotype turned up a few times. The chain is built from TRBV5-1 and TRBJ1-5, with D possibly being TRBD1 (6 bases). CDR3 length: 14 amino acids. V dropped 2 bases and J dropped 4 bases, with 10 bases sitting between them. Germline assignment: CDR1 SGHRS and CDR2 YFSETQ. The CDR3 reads CASSLTGPNQPQHF. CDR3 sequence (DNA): TGCGCCAGCAGCTTAACAGGGCCAAATCAGCCCCAGCATTTT.

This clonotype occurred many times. For the CDR3, the DNA is TGTGCCAGCAGCTGGGACAGCGGTACTGAAGCTTTCTTT. It codes for CASSWDSGTEAFF. The V call is TRBV5-5, the J call TRBJ1-1, with 7 bases matching TRBD1. Losses at the gene ends were 3 bases for V and 5 bases for J; bases not matched to a gene: 4. This CDR3 has 13 residues. The germline V gene encodes CDR1 SGHKS and CDR2 YYEKEE (reference sequence).

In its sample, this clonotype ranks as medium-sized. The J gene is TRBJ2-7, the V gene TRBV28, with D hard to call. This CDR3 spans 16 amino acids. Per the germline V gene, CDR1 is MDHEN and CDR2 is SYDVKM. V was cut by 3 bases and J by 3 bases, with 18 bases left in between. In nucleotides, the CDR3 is TGTGCCAGCAGTTTTATGTCCGGGCCAATCCACTACGAGCAGTACTTC. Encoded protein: CASSFMSGPIHYEQYF.

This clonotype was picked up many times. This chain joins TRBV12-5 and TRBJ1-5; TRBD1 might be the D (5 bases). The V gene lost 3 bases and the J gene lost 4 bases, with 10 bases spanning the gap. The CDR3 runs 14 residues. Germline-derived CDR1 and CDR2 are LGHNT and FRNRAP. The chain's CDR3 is CASGFEGTNQPQHF. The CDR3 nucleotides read TGTGCTAGTGGTTTTGAGGGGACTAATCAGCCCCAGCATTTT.

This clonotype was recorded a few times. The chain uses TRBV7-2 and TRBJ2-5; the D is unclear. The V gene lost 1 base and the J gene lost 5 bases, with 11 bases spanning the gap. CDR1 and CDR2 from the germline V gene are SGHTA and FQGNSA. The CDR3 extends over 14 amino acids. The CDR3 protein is CASSLGSLGETQYF. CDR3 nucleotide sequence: TGTGCCAGCAGCTTAGGGAGTCTGGGGGAGACCCAGTACTTC.

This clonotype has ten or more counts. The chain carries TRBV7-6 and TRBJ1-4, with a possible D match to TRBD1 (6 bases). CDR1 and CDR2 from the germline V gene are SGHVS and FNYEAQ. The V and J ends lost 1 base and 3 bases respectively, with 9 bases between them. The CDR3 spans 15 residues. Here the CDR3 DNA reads TGTGCCAGCAGCTTAGGAGGGGGGTCTAATGAAAAACTGTTTTTT. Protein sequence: CASSLGGGSNEKLFF.

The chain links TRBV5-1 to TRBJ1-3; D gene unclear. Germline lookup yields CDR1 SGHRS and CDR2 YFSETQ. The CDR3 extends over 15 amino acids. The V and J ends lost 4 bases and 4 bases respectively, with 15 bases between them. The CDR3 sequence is CASSPLLNIGNTIYF. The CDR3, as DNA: TGCGCCAGCAGCCCCTTGCTAAATATAGGAAACACCATATATTTT.

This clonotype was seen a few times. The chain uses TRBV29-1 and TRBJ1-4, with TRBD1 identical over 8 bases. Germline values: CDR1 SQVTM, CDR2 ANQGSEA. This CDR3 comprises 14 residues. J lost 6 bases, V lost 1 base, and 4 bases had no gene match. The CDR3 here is CSVEGIQGDEKLFF. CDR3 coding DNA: TGCAGCGTTGAAGGGATACAGGGGGATGAAAAACTGTTTTTT.